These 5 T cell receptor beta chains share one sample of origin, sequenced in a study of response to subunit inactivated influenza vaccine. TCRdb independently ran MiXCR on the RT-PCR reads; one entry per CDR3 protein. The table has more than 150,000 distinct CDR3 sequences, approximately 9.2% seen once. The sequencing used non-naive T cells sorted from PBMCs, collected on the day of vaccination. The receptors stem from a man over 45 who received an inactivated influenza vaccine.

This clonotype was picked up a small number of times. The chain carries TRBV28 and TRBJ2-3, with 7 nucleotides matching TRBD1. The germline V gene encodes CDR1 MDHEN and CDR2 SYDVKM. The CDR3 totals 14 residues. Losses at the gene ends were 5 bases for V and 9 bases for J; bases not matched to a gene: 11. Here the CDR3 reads CASSRPSQGPTQYF. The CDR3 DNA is TGTGCCAGCAGTCGCCCCTCACAGGGGCCCACGCAGTATTTT.

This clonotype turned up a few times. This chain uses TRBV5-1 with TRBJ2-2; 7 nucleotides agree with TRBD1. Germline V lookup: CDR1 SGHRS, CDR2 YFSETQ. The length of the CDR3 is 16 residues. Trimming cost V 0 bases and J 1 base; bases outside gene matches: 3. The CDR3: CASSLVWTGNTGELFF. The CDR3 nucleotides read TGCGCCAGCAGCTTGGTTTGGACAGGGAACACCGGGGAGCTGTTTTTT.

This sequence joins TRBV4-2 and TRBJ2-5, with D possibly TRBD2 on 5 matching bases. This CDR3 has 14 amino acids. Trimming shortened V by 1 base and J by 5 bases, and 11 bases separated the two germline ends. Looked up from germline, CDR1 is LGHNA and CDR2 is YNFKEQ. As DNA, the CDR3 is TGTGCCAGCAGCCAAGTAGGACTGGAGGAGACCCAGTACTTC. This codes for CASSQVGLEETQYF.

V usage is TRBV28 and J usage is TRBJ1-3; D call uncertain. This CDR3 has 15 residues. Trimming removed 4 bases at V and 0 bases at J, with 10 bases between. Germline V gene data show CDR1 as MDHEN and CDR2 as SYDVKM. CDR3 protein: CASSSTLLSGNTIYF. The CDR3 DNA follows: TGTGCCAGCAGTTCGACACTGCTCTCTGGAAACACCATATATTTT.

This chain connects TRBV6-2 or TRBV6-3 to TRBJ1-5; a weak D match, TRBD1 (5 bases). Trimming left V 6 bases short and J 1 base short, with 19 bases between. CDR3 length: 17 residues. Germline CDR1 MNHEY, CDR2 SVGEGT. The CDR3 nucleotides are TGTGCCAGCAGCCCTACCACCGGCAGGGTGAGCAATCAGCCCCAGCATTTT. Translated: CASSPTTGRVSNQPQHF.